This TCR beta chain was sequenced for a study of CD8+ T cells in alopecia areata. Turning to the study itself: Patients received oral tofacitinib, 5 to 10 mg twice daily, for moderate-to-severe alopecia areata. The drug, tofacitinib, lasted 6 to 18 months, followed by 6 months off drug.

Treatment noted: oral pan-JAK inhibitor, 5-10 mg twice daily. Cell sorting on a FACSAria was used to separate CD4+ and CD8+ T cells from the PBMCs. Investigators isolated RNA and reverse transcribed it into cDNA to act as the sequencing template. TCRdb keeps only in-frame clones here, not all; method: immunoSEQ multiplex PCR. The sample contains around 300,000 clones, around 64% of which appear only once. The CDR3 contains 14 residues. V dropped 3 bases and J dropped 3; count of bases not matched to a gene: 1. Germline V gives CDR1 KGHSH, CDR2 LQKENI. The V call is TRBV18, the J call TRBJ2-3; 9 bases map to TRBD2. This sequence originates from a human donor with alopecia areata. The material was CD4+ T cells sorted from blood, obtained around week 54, from a patient treated with tofacitinib. DNA of the CDR3: TGTGCCAGCTCACCGGGACTAGCTACAGATACGCAGTATTTT. It is translated as CASSPGLATDTQYF.